This T cell receptor beta chain was captured by sequencing in a study of cytomegalovirus exposure and HLA in healthy donors (dated by TCRdb to 2017 to 2019). Regarding the study in general: An earlier analysis of some 620 of the donors reported over 250 Gb of sequence data and some 110 million unique TCR beta sequences obtained from roughly 170 million T cells. An early release covering about 600 HLA-typed donors comprised 300 to 350 gigabases of sequencing data and roughly 86 million unique TCR sequences. Of the approximately 400 genotyped donors, over 65% fell in the genetic ancestry cluster associated with self-reported Caucasian donors. The study aimed to test whether signatures of past pathogen exposure could be identified by cataloging public T cell receptors. The study profiled the T cell repertoires of 666 subjects by immunosequencing and related them to cytomegalovirus serostatus. A separate validation cohort of about 110 different subjects was used in addition to the approximately 640-subject first cohort. High-throughput TCR immunosequencing, statistical association of individual TCRs with disease status, and machine learning were combined to predict cytomegalovirus infection status. To study patterns of TCR occurrence, a later analysis re-analyzed previously published TCR beta repertoires from hundreds of donors and added high-resolution HLA genotyping. Rather than using new phenotypic data, the later analysis identified candidate immune exposures from TCR beta sequences and from how often those sequences occurred across donors. An earlier analysis of 500 to 650 of the donors applied high-throughput TCR beta sequencing to assess whether each TCR beta V gene segment acted as functional or pseudogenic. Donor age, sex, ethnicity and CMV serostatus were collected together with the repertoire data. A later genetic analysis took genome-wide SNP genotypes for about 65% of the 666 donors and used that subset as a discovery cohort. All discovery cohort repertoires had been generated on a single sequencing platform. HLA typing included class I and class II loci at four-digit resolution. Typing coverage varied by locus: roughly 629-630 donors for A, B, C, DRB1 and DQB1; more than 500 for DQA1; more than 600 for DPA1; approximately 490 for DPB1. Roughly 5 DR-DQ haplotypes were handled as single units for association and clustering, since linkage in the cohort was strong. Among 398 genotyped donors of the cohort, an average of around 240,000 unique TCR beta nucleotide sequences were sequenced per donor, roughly 18% of them non-productive. The research as a whole found: Most CMV-associated TCR beta chains appeared to be HLA-restricted in a later analysis, and the HLA associations seemed to be driven largely by CMV exposure. Some IMGT-functional V segments, including TRBV6-2 and TRBV6-3, could not be told apart with the 87-base-pair reads, so those segments were excluded. In the study, some 160 TCR beta chains were listed as associated with cytomegalovirus. A later genetic analysis reported fewer N-insertions in productive TCRs among donors in an Asian-associated ancestry cluster than the roughly 620-donor mean. A group of highly shared sequence variants was considered likely to be a technical artifact of the sequencing pipeline. Linkage disequilibrium might explain the correlated functional status among segregating V segments, but an unknown experimental factor could not be ruled out. The cohort was sequenced for TCR beta chains only, and without alpha or paired-chain data the features that could be detected were limited. The classifier was reported to diagnose cytomegalovirus status with high specificity and sensitivity in both the original and validation cohorts. A later analysis found that HLA-associated TCR beta chains were more clonally expanded and had lower generation probabilities than equally common non-associated chains. A later analysis associated about 17,000 TCR beta sequences with specific HLA alleles at a false discovery rate of 0.05. The earlier analysis of about 600 of the donors excluded over 15 rarely observed V segments, including chromosome 9 orphons, because counts were too low. For the cohort, immune exposure information was limited to CMV serostatus. An association between a missense DCLRE1C variant and V-gene and J-gene trimming of TCR beta chains was found in a later genetic analysis and replicated in an independent cohort. Because HLA typing was missing for some donors at each locus, association tests included only the typed subset. In a later analysis, several top co-occurrence clusters were reported to appear linked to parvovirus B19, influenza, CMV and Epstein-Barr virus. A further reported finding was that TCR beta sequences accurately predicted the HLA-A and HLA-B alleles for most subjects in the first cohort. Broadly in line with IMGT annotations, most TCR beta V segments showed up in productive rearrangements about 90% or about 30% of the time in an earlier analysis of under 700 of the donors. Most TCR sequences were observed very rarely across donors, whereas some public TCRs were present in many individuals. In vitro tests confirmed that a few of the cytomegalovirus-associated TCR beta chains recognize cytomegalovirus antigens. When HLA alleles, especially DR and DQ, strongly co-occurred, attributing TCR associations to individual alleles was difficult. Sequencing depth was assumed to be roughly uniform across donors in the presence/absence analyses, though that assumption may not hold. The authors suggested that the approach could potentially be extended to other disease states and immunological phenotypes. In a later analysis, TCR association rates were found to vary across HLA loci, with the most associated TCRs seen for DRB1 alleles and the fewest for HLA-C alleles.

As concerns this clone: The antigen it binds to is not known. No clone much larger than this one lies a single base away; base qualities are absent.

Spanning cysteine to phenylalanine, the CDR3 consists of 13 amino acids. Only the CDR3 DNA stays, 39 bases, in frame from base 1. After removal of 6 bases from V and 5 bases from J, the junction retains 8 bases not matched to a gene. CDR1 GTSNPN and CDR2 SVGIG are derived from the germline V gene (reference sequence). Library construction relied on the immunoSEQ multiplex PCR assay. For the multiplex PCR, a mixture combining 60 forward primers for TCR Vbeta segments and 13 reverse primers for TCR Jbeta segments was used. The CDR3 region of rearranged TCR beta genes was amplified from genomic DNA with a multiplex PCR assay. The Illumina HiSeq System was used to sequence the amplified TCR beta libraries as 87-base-pair reads. Processing in the source paper ran as follows. A later analysis tallied 75 million to 85 million unique TCR beta chains across the 610 or so repertoires, and approximately 12 million of those chains were shared by two or more donors. Raw reads were error-corrected and collapsed into unique sequences with a nearest-neighbor algorithm that merged closely related sequences to remove PCR and sequencing errors. To assign V, D and J gene segments, CDR3 sequences were aligned to IMGT reference sequences. For a sequence to be retained, at least a six-nucleotide match to both a V gene segment and a J gene segment was required. Rearrangements were classified as productive when the CDR3 lacked stop codons and remained in frame with V and J, and all other rearrangements were classified as non-productive. CDR3 was defined by IMGT convention, running from the second conserved V-encoded cysteine to the conserved J-encoded phenylalanine. In an earlier analysis of more than 550 of the donors, sequences lacking an unambiguous match to a single V gene segment were excluded. An earlier analysis of some 500 of the donors classified V segments as functional when productive rearrangements were above 56.7% and as segregating when the standard deviation between donors was above 5%. To diagnose cytomegalovirus status from the catalog of TCR beta chain sequences, a statistical classification framework was built. In a later analysis, TCR nucleotide sequences were compared against IMGT/GENE-DB human TR gene sequences so that V and J genes could be assigned. Using the TCRdist pipeline, a later analysis assigned CDR3 sequences along with most-parsimonious VDJ recombination scenarios. In a later analysis, each TCR beta chain was defined by its CDR3 amino acid sequence together with its V-gene family, and reads without a unique V-gene family were excluded. To address suspected cross-contamination and a sequencing artifact, a later analysis removed around 590 highly shared, low-generation-probability nucleotide sequences. For each public chain, a later analysis derived a clonal expansion index from normalized ranks of inferred template counts within each repertoire. A later analysis computed generation probabilities with a VDJ recombination model fitted to out-of-frame rearrangements, and checked the results against IGoR. A later analysis scored TCR-TCR, TCR-HLA and TCR-CMV co-occurrence with hypergeometric tests, applying a repertoire-size bias correction to TCR pairs. A later analysis estimated false discovery rates by permuting HLA or CMV assignments 20 times. In a later analysis, co-occurring TCRs were grouped using DBSCAN, and TCRdist sequence similarity was added for clustering within HLA-allele-positive subsets. Co-occurrence clustering excluded repertoires with fewer than 30,000 or more than 120,000 public chains, plus five with anomalous nucleotide sharing. Here the immuneACCESS table is served through TCRdb, limited to in-frame sequences with V and J called. Missing clones are a known gap in these copies; in checked studies unresolved V genes cover under half, and the rest lacks a known reason. The V and J calls and the clone size are those of that table, but D and trimming were determined from the DNA. This sample is represented by about 140,000 clones; 75% to 85% of them were singletons. 3% to 3.5% of the sample belongs to the ten largest clones.

In total, just over 650 healthy bone marrow donors made up the cohort. At the time of sampling, all cohort members were nominally healthy, though unrecorded immune exposures were likely present. The donor tested CMV seronegative, placing the donor among the 300 to 450 seronegative members of the cohort. Every donor gave a peripheral blood sample, and the peripheral blood mononuclear cells from that sample were used for TCR beta sequencing. The Qiagen DNeasy Blood Extraction Kit was used to extract genomic DNA from the blood cell samples. The sequence is built from TRBV30 and TRBJ1-2; 8 middle bases align to TRBD1. The sample comprised PBMCs. The TCR sequence derives from a female donor in good health and CMV-seronegative. The sequence in DNA is TGTGCCTGTTCCCGGGACAGGCCATATGGCTACACCTTC. Translated, it gives CACSRDRPYGYTF.